Presented here are 4 T cell receptor beta chains from one specimen sequenced in a study of early T cells in non-severe SARS-CoV-2 infection (dated by TCRdb to the early 2020s). The library was made by 5' RACE. The instrument given in TCRdb is NextSeq 500. The public reads were quality trimmed at Q25 with fastp and then assembled into clones with MiXCR by TCRdb, keeping productive beta chains. Rows are unified per CDR3 protein, each entry keeping the most common DNA and genes. This sample gives about 92,000 distinct CDR3 sequences in total; around 15% of them show up just once. Roughly 6% of the sample is held by the ten biggest clonotypes. Sequencing input: whole blood. These receptors were collected from an adult who was a healthcare worker with PCR-confirmed SARS-CoV-2 infection or an uninfected control (not recorded which).

The chain is built from TRBV9 and TRBJ2-3; the match to TRBD2 covers 7 bases. The V gene's germline CDR1 is SGDLS and CDR2 YYNGEE. The CDR3 sequence is 15 residues long. V shed 2 bases, J shed 2 bases, and the junction held 5 bases outside the gene matches. The CDR3 coding sequence is TGTGCCAGCAGCGTGACTAGCAGACCCACAGATACGCAGTATTTT. It codes for CASSVTSRPTDTQYF. Supplemented by reference TRBV9 and TRBJ2-3, the full variable domain reads DSGVTQTPKHLITATGQRVTLRCSPRSGDLSVYWYQQSLDQGLQFLIQYYNGEERAKGNILERFSAQQFPDLHSELNLSSLELGDSALYFCASSVTSRPTDTQYFGPGTRLTVL.

This clonotype was seen at least ten times. This rearrangement joins TRBV29-1 to TRBJ2-5, with 11 positions matching TRBD2. From germline, CDR1 is SQVTM and CDR2 ANQGSEA. CDR3 length equals 12 residues. The V gene end was trimmed by 7 bases and the J gene end by 8 bases; junction bases not matched to a gene: 6. CDR3 DNA: TGCAGCGGATTTAGCGGGGGGGCTACCCAGTACTTC. It is translated as CSGFSGGATQYF.

The genes are TRBV7-8 and TRBJ2-7; D gene unclear. The CDR3 has 12 amino acids. V was pared by 5 bases and J by 2 bases, with 7 bases between. Germline CDR1 and CDR2: SGHVS and FQNEAQ. The CDR3: CASSPAPYEQYF. The CDR3, as DNA: TGTGCCAGCAGCCCCGCACCCTACGAGCAGTACTTC.

This clonotype appeared a few times. The chain recombines TRBV5-1 with TRBJ1-2, with D maybe TRBD1 (5 bases). Germline CDR1 and CDR2: SGHRS and YFSETQ. The length of the CDR3 is 14 residues. The V gene lost 2 bases and the J gene lost 1 base, with 9 bases spanning the gap. CDR3 in amino acids: CASSFTRVNYGYTF. The CDR3 DNA sequence: TGCGCCAGCAGCTTCACCAGGGTTAACTATGGCTACACCTTC.